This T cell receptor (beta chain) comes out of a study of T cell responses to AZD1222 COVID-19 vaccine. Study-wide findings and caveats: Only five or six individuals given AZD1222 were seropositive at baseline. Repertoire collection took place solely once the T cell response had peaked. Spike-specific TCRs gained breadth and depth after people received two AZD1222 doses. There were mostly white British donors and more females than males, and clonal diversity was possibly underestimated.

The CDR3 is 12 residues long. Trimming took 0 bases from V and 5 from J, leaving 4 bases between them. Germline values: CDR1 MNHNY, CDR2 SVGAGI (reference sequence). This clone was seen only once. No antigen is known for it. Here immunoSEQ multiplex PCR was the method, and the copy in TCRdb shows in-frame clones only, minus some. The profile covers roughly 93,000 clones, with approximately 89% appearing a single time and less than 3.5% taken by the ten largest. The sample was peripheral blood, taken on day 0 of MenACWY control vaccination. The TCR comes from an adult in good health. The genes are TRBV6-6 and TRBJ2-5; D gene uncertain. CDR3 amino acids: CASSYSEETQYF. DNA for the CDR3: TGTGCCAGCAGTTACTCCGAGGAGACCCAGTACTTC.